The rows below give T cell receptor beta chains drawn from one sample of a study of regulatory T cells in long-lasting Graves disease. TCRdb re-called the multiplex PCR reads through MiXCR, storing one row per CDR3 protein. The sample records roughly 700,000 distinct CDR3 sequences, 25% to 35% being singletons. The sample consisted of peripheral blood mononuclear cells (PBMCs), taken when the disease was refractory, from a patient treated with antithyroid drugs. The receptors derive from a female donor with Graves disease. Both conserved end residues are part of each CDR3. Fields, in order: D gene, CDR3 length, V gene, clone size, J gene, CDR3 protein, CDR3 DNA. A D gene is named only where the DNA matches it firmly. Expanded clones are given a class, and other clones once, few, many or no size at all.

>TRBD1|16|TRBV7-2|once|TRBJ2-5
CASSTIRDSYQETQYF
TGTGCCAGCAGCACCATCCGGGACAGTTATCAAGAGACCCAGTACTTC
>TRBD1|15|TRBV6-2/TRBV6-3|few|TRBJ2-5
CASSSDRTYQETQYF
TGTGCCAGCAGTTCGGACAGGACATACCAAGAGACCCAGTACTTC
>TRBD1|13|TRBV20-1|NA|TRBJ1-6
CSALDRGESPLHF
TGCAGTGCCCTGGACAGGGGGGAATCACCCCTCCACTTT
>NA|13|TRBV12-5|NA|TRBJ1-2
CASGPGLLYGCTF
TGTGCTAGTGGTCCGGGACTCCTCTATGGCTGCACCTTC
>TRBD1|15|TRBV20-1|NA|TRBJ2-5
CSASGDRVSQETQYF
TGCAGTGCTAGTGGAGACAGGGTATCCCAAGAGACCCAGTACTTC
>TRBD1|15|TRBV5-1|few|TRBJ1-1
CASSWKTGAGTEAFF
TGCGCCAGCAGCTGGAAAACAGGGGCGGGCACTGAAGCTTTCTTT
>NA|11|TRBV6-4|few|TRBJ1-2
CASSDSRGYTF
TGTGCCAGCAGTGACTCGAGGGGCTACACCTTC
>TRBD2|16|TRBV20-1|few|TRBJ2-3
CSATNTGTSGTDTQYF
TGCAGTGCTACCAATACCGGGACTAGCGGCACAGATACGCAGTATTTT
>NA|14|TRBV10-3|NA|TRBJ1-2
CAITRDGPEYGYTF
TGTGCCATCACAAGAGACGGACCGGAATATGGCTACACCTTC
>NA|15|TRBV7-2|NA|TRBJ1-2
CASSLPGRGTYGYTF
TGTGCCAGCAGCTTACCCGGCCGGGGGACCTATGGCTACACCTTC
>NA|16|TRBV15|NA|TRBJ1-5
CATSRDRIGFNQPQHF
TGTGCCACCAGCAGAGATCGTATAGGGTTCAATCAGCCCCAGCATTTT
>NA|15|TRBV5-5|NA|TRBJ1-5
CASSLEGPSNQPQHF
TGTGCCAGCAGCTTGGAGGGCCCAAGCAATCAGCCCCAGCATTTT
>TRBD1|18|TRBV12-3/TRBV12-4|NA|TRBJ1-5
CASIWGDRDTYSNQPQHF
TGTGCCAGCATTTGGGGGGACAGGGATACCTATAGCAATCAGCCCCAGCATTTT
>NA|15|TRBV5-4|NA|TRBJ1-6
CASSVSGANNSPLHF
TGTGCCAGCAGCGTCTCGGGGGCGAATAATTCACCCCTCCACTTT
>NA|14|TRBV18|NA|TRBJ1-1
CASSIDLVNTEAFF
TGTGCCAGCTCAATAGACCTTGTGAACACTGAAGCTTTCTTT
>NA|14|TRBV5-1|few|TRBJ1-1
CASRTASMNTEAFF
TGCGCCAGCAGGACAGCGTCTATGAACACTGAAGCTTTCTTT
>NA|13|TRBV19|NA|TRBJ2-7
CASKAESSYEQYF
TGTGCCAGTAAGGCCGAAAGCTCCTACGAGCAGTACTTC
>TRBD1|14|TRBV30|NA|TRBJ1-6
CAWSRDSRNSPLHF
TGTGCCTGGAGTAGGGACAGCCGTAATTCACCCCTCCACTTT
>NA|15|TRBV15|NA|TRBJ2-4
CATSRDMGPGNIQYF
TGTGCCACCAGCAGAGATATGGGACCAGGTAACATTCAGTACTTC
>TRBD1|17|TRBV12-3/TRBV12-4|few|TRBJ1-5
CASSPDRALRGNQPQHF
TGTGCCAGCAGCCCCGACAGGGCCCTTCGTGGCAATCAGCCCCAGCATTTT
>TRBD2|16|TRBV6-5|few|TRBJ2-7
CASSYRTSGRPYEQYF
TGTGCCAGCAGTTACCGGACTAGCGGGAGACCCTACGAGCAGTACTTC
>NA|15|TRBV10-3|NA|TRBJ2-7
CAISVRGGGPYEQYF
TGTGCCATCAGTGTCAGGGGGGGCGGACCCTACGAGCAGTACTTC
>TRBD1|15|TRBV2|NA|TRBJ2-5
CASRRTDRVQETQYF
TGTGCCAGCAGAAGAACCGACAGGGTCCAAGAGACCCAGTACTTC
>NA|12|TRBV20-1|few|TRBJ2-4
CSARIGQNIQYF
TGCAGTGCTAGAATCGGCCAAAACATTCAGTACTTC
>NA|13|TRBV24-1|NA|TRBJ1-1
CATSAGSSTEAFF
TGTGCCACCAGTGCGGGATCCAGCACTGAAGCTTTCTTT
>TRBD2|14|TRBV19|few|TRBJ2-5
CASSISLAEETQYF
TGTGCCAGTAGTATAAGCCTAGCGGAAGAGACCCAGTACTTC
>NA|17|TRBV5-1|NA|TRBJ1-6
CASSLGTRGDLDSPLHF
TGCGCCAGCAGCTTAGGGACTCGGGGCGATTTGGATTCACCCCTCCACTTT
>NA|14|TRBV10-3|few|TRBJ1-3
CAISEDRRSDTIYF
TGTGCCATCAGTGAGGACAGGAGGTCGGACACCATATATTTT